The 25 T cell receptor beta chains presented below share a single source sample, sequenced in a study of blood T cell repertoires in COVID-19. TCRdb's copy holds only in-frame clones and misses some; the assay was immunoSEQ multiplex PCR. The profile shows about 220,000 clones, 82% of them singletons. Sequences were obtained from PBMCs or T cells enriched from blood (not recorded which). These receptors all stem from a woman aged 60 to 75 who had recovered from COVID-19.

The V and J genes are TRBV13 and TRBJ1-6; D is possibly TRBD1 (5 bases). Germline CDR1 is PRHDT and CDR2 is FYEKMQ (reference sequence). V gave up 5 bases and J gave up 7 bases, with 9 bases separating them. CDR3 length: 13 residues. The CDR3 region has the DNA TGTGCCAGCAGCCACAACAGGAATTCACCCCTCCACTTT. Protein: CASSHNRNSPLHF.

V usage is TRBV5-1 and J usage is TRBJ1-1; 7 positions match TRBD1. Germline lookup yields CDR1 SGHRS and CDR2 YFSETQ. The CDR3 covers 14 residues. Trimming cost V 4 bases and J 6 bases; bases outside gene matches: 9. CDR3 loop: CASSPGQRGAEAFF. CDR3 bases: TGCGCCAGCAGCCCGGGACAGAGGGGCGCTGAAGCTTTCTTT.

The gene calls are TRBV7-2 and TRBJ2-1, with D maybe TRBD1 (6 bases). In germline, CDR1 is SGHTA, CDR2 FQGNSA. V lost 5 bases and J lost 9, with 17 bases in between. There are 14 residues in the CDR3. This CDR3 reads CASSPRQVSSEQFF. The CDR3 nucleotides are TGTGCCAGCAGCCCAAGACAGGTTTCGAGTGAGCAGTTCTTC.

This clone was picked up a small number of times. The J gene is TRBJ1-1, the V gene TRBV27; no clear D gene. CDR3 length equals 13 residues. Germline loops: CDR1 MNHEY, CDR2 SMNVEV (reference sequence). With 2 bases removed from V and 3 bases from J, the gap between germline ends came to 7 bases. This CDR3 is CASSLSGDTEAFF. The CDR3, as DNA: TGTGCCAGCAGTTTAAGCGGGGACACTGAAGCTTTCTTT.

With regard to this clone: Relative to the germline gene, one junction end is altered; a read error may explain this. The rearrangement joins TRBV19 to TRBJ2-3; maybe TRBD2 (6 bases). CDR3 length: 16 amino acids. Per germline, CDR1 LNHDA and CDR2 SQIVND (reference sequence). The CDR3 spells CTSSTGTQRLPDTQYF. CDR3 bases: TGTACCAGTAGTACCGGGACTCAGCGGCTCCCAGATACGCAGTATTTT. The whole variable domain, remainder taken from reference TRBV19 and TRBJ2-3, is DGGITQSPKYLFRKEGQNVTLSCEQNLNHDAMYWYRQDPGQGLRLIYYSQIVNDFQKGDIAEGYSVSREKKESFPLTVTSAQKNPTAFYLCTSSTGTQRLPDTQYFGPGTRLTVL.

In this sample, this clone turned up once. The CDR3: CASSLPNFSGYTF. CDR3 nucleotide sequence: TGTGCCAGCAGCTTACCAAATTTTTCTGGCTACACCTTC. This chain joins TRBV11-3 and TRBJ1-2, with D hard to call. The CDR3 length is 13 residues. Germline V gene lookup returns CDR1 SGHNT and CDR2 YENEEA. Trimming removed 2 bases at V and 7 bases at J, with 11 bases between.

This CDR3 reads CASSLGGGSLYGYTF. CDR3 coding DNA: TGTGCCAGCAGCTTGGGAGGGGGGTCCCTCTATGGCTACACCTTC. The V and J genes are TRBV13 and TRBJ1-2, with TRBD1 as a possible D gene (6 bases). The CDR3 consists of 15 residues. Trimming left V 3 bases short and J 4 bases short, with 15 bases between. CDR1 PRHDT and CDR2 FYEKMQ come from the germline V gene (reference sequence).

The rearrangement joins TRBV10-2 to TRBJ1-6; D not certain. Trimming cost V 0 bases and J 7 bases, with 4 bases left between them. Looked up from germline, CDR1 is WSHSY and CDR2 is SAAADI. The CDR3 sequence is 13 residues long. The chain's CDR3 is CASSESQNSPLHF. CDR3 nucleotide sequence: TGCGCCAGCAGTGAGTCCCAGAATTCACCCCTCCACTTT.

V and J are TRBV6-5 and TRBJ1-3; 8 nucleotides match TRBD1. CDR3 length: 12 amino acids. Germline assignment: CDR1 MNHEY and CDR2 SVGAGI. Unmatched junction bases numbered 3, after V lost 10 bases and J lost 4 bases. CDR3 in DNA: TGTGCCACCGGGACAGGCGGAAACACCATATATTTT. Its translation is CATGTGGNTIYF.

The V and J genes are TRBV14 and TRBJ2-7, with TRBD2 matching over 11 bases. Germline CDR1 is SGHDN and CDR2 is FVKESK. V was pared by 3 bases and J by 5 bases, with 6 bases of the junction left unmatched. This CDR3 has 15 amino acids. The CDR3 DNA sequence: TGTGCCAGCAGCCAGCTAGCGGGAGGAGGCCACGAGCAGTACTTC. It encodes CASSQLAGGGHEQYF.

J is TRBJ2-7 and V is TRBV2; the match to TRBD2 covers 7 bases. The V gene's germline CDR1 is SNHLY and CDR2 FYNNEI. V gave up 7 bases and J gave up 3 bases; unmatched junction bases: 24. This CDR3 has 19 amino acids. CDR3: CASTKAHTVTSEQSYEQYF. CDR3 DNA sequence: TGTGCCAGCACCAAAGCCCACACAGTAACTAGCGAGCAAAGCTACGAGCAGTACTTC.

The chain joins TRBV2 to TRBJ1-1; no clear D gene. The germline CDR1 and CDR2 sequences are SNHLY and FYNNEI. The length of the CDR3 is 13 residues. V dropped 7 bases and J dropped 3 bases, with 12 bases sitting between them. The CDR3 sequence is CASMEDRYTEAFF. As DNA, the CDR3 is TGTGCCAGCATGGAGGATAGGTACACTGAAGCTTTCTTT.

The chain carries TRBV13 and TRBJ2-7, with D tentatively TRBD2 (6 bases). The CDR3 runs to 16 residues. The germline CDR1 and CDR2 sequences are PRHDT and FYEKMQ (reference sequence). V gave up 3 bases and J gave up 3 bases, with 18 bases separating them. As DNA, the CDR3 is TGTGCCAGCAGCTTGTCTATTGGAGGGGCTGACTACGAGCAGTACTTC. Translation gives CASSLSIGGADYEQYF.

The chain combines TRBV3-1 (or the pseudogene TRBV3-2) with TRBJ2-1; 8 bases fit TRBD1. This CDR3 has 16 amino acids. The J segment lost 9 bases and the V segment lost 1 base, leaving 11 bases of the junction unmatched. The germline V gene has CDR1 LGHDT and CDR2 YNNKEL (reference sequence). The CDR3 nucleotides read TGTGCCAGCAGCCAAGTCCAGGACAGGGTGGATGGTGAGCAGTTCTTC. This codes for CASSQVQDRVDGEQFF.

The J gene is TRBJ1-1, the V gene TRBV9; D not certain. V lost 0 bases to trimming and J lost 1 base, with 10 bases between them. The CDR3 is 15 amino acids. In germline, CDR1 is SGDLS, CDR2 YYNGEE. Here the CDR3 DNA reads TGTGCCAGCAGCGTAGCGGGAGACGGGAACACTGAAGCTTTCTTT. Translated, it gives CASSVAGDGNTEAFF.

In this sample, this clone turned up a few times. This chain joins TRBV27 and TRBJ2-2; TRBD2 agrees at 16 bases. The CDR3 loop spans 20 amino acids. Germline CDR1 is MNHEY and CDR2 is SMNVEV (reference sequence). The V and J ends lost 5 bases and 5 bases, in that order; junction bases with no gene match: 14. In DNA form, the CDR3 reads TGTGCCAGCAGTAGCGCGGGACTAGCGGGAGGGCTAATCTGGACCGGGGAGCTGTTTTTT. It encodes CASSSAGLAGGLIWTGELFF.

The chain couples TRBV15 to TRBJ2-7; D is perhaps TRBD2 (6 bases). The CDR3 is 15 amino acids. Germline values: CDR1 LNHNV, CDR2 YYDKDF (reference sequence). The V end was cut by 2 bases, the J end by 0 bases, with 11 bases between. Here the CDR3 DNA reads TGTGCCACCAGCAGACCGGGACTCCACTCCTACGAGCAGTACTTC. This encodes CATSRPGLHSYEQYF.

The rearrangement uses TRBV6-1 and TRBJ2-7; 14 bases agree with TRBD2. The germline V gene encodes CDR1 MNHNS and CDR2 SASEGT. The CDR3 spans 16 residues. V was pared by 4 bases and J by 4 bases, with 6 bases of the junction left unmatched. CDR3 amino acids: CASSGSGTSGRYEQYF. The CDR3 DNA is TGTGCCAGCAGTGGATCCGGGACTAGCGGGAGATACGAGCAGTACTTC.

This clone appeared once. The chain joins TRBV18 to TRBJ1-1, with 9 bases that match TRBD1. The V gene's germline CDR1 is KGHSH and CDR2 LQKENI. Losses at the gene ends were 3 bases for V and 4 bases for J; bases not matched to a gene: 9. This CDR3 has 16 residues. CDR3 amino acids: CASSPRDRVLGTEAFF. CDR3 bases: TGTGCCAGCTCACCTAGGGACAGGGTCCTCGGCACTGAAGCTTTCTTT.

This clone was recorded only once. CDR3 sequence (DNA): TGTGCCAGCAGCGAACCGGGACTAGCGGAACCCCAGACCCACGGGGAGCTGTTTTTT. Translating it yields CASSEPGLAEPQTHGELFF. The chain recombines TRBV7-2 with TRBJ2-2, with 11 bases matching TRBD2. The CDR3 runs to 19 residues. Losses at the gene ends were 5 bases for V and 7 bases for J; bases not matched to a gene: 18. The germline gives CDR1 SGHTA, CDR2 FQGNSA. Combining the CDR3 with reference TRBV7-2 and TRBJ2-2 gives the whole variable domain GAGVSQSPSNKVTEKGKDVELRCDPISGHTALYWYRQSLGQGLEFLIYFQGNSAPDKSGLPSDRFSAERTGGSVSTLTIQRTQQEDSAVYLCASSEPGLAEPQTHGELFFGEGSRLTVL.

This clone has only a few counts. The V and J genes are TRBV24-1 and TRBJ2-1; D remains ambiguous. Deletions cut 3 bases from V and 8 bases from J, with 19 bases between. From germline, CDR1 is KGHDR and CDR2 SFDVKD. CDR3 length: 16 residues. CDR3 bases: TGTGCCACCAGTGATAAGAAGAACGGTTTGTCGGATGAGCAGTTCTTC. Translation: CATSDKKNGLSDEQFF.

The genes are TRBV5-8 and TRBJ1-1; TRBD1 matches 7 bases. V trimming: 4 bases; J trimming: 4 bases; junction bases outside the gene matches: 7. The germline gives CDR1 SGHTS, CDR2 YDEGEE. This CDR3 has 14 amino acids. The CDR3 sequence is CASSPDRVGTEAFF. In DNA, the CDR3 is TGTGCCAGCAGCCCCGACAGGGTGGGCACTGAAGCTTTCTTT.

This CDR3 reads CASSTLTTGDNEQFF. CDR3 sequence (DNA): TGTGCCAGTAGTACTCTCACGACAGGAGACAATGAGCAGTTCTTC. The chain is built from TRBV19 and TRBJ2-1; maybe TRBD1 (6 bases). V was shortened by 4 bases and J by 5 bases, with 15 bases between the two germline ends. Germline lookup yields CDR1 LNHDA and CDR2 SQIVND (reference sequence). The CDR3 has 15 amino acids.

The chain is built from TRBV7-9 and TRBJ1-5; no definite D call. The germline CDR1 and CDR2 sequences are SEHNR and FQNEAQ (reference sequence). The CDR3 extends over 13 amino acids. V was pared by 3 bases and J by 8 bases, with 11 bases between. CDR3 sequence reads: CASSFHLLEPQHF. CDR3 DNA sequence: TGTGCCAGCAGCTTTCACCTACTGGAGCCCCAGCATTTT.

V gene TRBV6-2 or TRBV6-3 combines with J gene TRBJ1-5; 10 bases are shared with TRBD1. The CDR3 sequence is 16 residues long. Germline V CDR1 and CDR2: MNHEY, SVGEGT. V was clipped by 6 bases and J by 6 bases; unmatched bases: 11. CDR3: CASSPLDRGQGQPQHF. The CDR3 region has the DNA TGTGCCAGCAGCCCCCTCGACAGGGGGCAAGGTCAGCCCCAGCATTTT.